These 27 T cell receptor beta chains were all obtained from the same sample, sequenced in a study of T cell changes during pregnancy in multiple sclerosis. Measured with immunoSEQ multiplex PCR; TCRdb has only the in-frame clones, and not every one. Of tens of thousands of clones listed, about 91% are singletons. Sequenced here: CD8+ T cells from peripheral blood mononuclear cells, sampled in the second trimester of pregnancy. The receptors come from a female donor with multiple sclerosis, enrolled in a pregnancy study.

V is TRBV4-1 and J is TRBJ1-5; TRBD1 matches 8 bases. V lost 4 bases, J lost 8 bases, and 7 bases stayed unmatched. Germline V gene data show CDR1 as MGHRA and CDR2 as YSYEKL. The CDR3 extends over 14 amino acids. CDR3 protein: CASSPGQGIEPQHF. CDR3 nucleotides: TGCGCCAGCAGCCCCGGACAGGGAATAGAGCCCCAGCATTTT.

The chain combines TRBV15 with TRBJ2-6; D is ambiguous. Per the germline V gene, CDR1 is LNHNV and CDR2 is YYDKDF (reference sequence). The CDR3 runs to 13 residues. V lost 8 bases to trimming and J lost 4 bases, with 9 bases between them. Written as DNA, the CDR3 is TGTGCCACCCGTCCTCAGGGGGCCAACGTCCTGACTTTC. This encodes CATRPQGANVLTF.

The chain's CDR3 is CASSQGGSDYGYTF. CDR3 DNA sequence: TGCGCCAGCAGCCAAGGTGGCTCCGACTATGGCTACACCTTC. The V and J genes are TRBV4-1 and TRBJ1-2; no reliable D call. The V end lost 1 base, the J end lost 3 bases, and 9 bases lay between the germline ends. CDR1 MGHRA and CDR2 YSYEKL come from the germline V gene. The CDR3 extends over 14 amino acids.

V and J are TRBV7-3 and TRBJ1-2; 11 bases are a match to TRBD1. V dropped 4 bases and J dropped 3; count of bases not matched to a gene: 1. The CDR3 sequence is 14 residues long. In germline, CDR1 is SGHTA, CDR2 FQGTGA. The CDR3 DNA is TGTGCCAGCAGCTCGGGACAGGGGGACTATGGCTACACCTTC. Protein product: CASSSGQGDYGYTF.

This clone was seen a single time. The rearrangement joins TRBV19 to TRBJ1-1; 9 bases match TRBD1. The CDR3 spans 14 residues. With V trimmed by 7 bases and J by 4 bases, 7 bases remained unmatched. Germline CDR1 is LNHDA and CDR2 is SQIVND (reference sequence). CDR3 residues: CASTLQGAGTEAFF. In nucleotides, the CDR3 is TGTGCCAGTACTCTACAGGGGGCGGGCACTGAAGCTTTCTTT.

Notes on this clone: Different DNA sequences within this sample yield the same CDR3. V is TRBV27 and J is TRBJ1-2, with D perhaps TRBD1 (5 bases). Deletions cut 6 bases from V and 0 bases from J, with 23 bases between. Looked up from germline, CDR1 is MNHEY and CDR2 is SMNVEV (reference sequence). This CDR3 has 18 amino acids. As DNA, the CDR3 is TGTGCCAGCAGCCGGTTGGGCAGGGAACGTCGGGCTAACTATGGCTACACCTTC. It encodes CASSRLGRERRANYGYTF.

This clone was observed a single time. The chain couples TRBV5-1 to TRBJ1-1; unclear D gene. The germline V and J ends were trimmed by 0 bases and 0 bases, with 6 bases remaining between them. The CDR3 contains 14 residues. Germline V gives CDR1 SGHRS, CDR2 YFSETQ. Here the CDR3 DNA reads TGCGCCAGCAGCTTGGGCCAGATGAACACTGAAGCTTTCTTT. Translating it yields CASSLGQMNTEAFF.

V usage is TRBV9 and J usage is TRBJ2-3, with 12 bases identical to TRBD2. Germline V gene sequence: CDR1 SGDLS, CDR2 YYNGEE. This CDR3 region has 17 residues. The V segment lost 3 bases and the J segment 3 bases; nucleotides outside the gene matches: 8. The CDR3 spells CASSEGTSGYSTDTQYF. The CDR3 DNA reads as TGTGCCAGCAGCGAAGGGACTAGCGGGTACTCTACAGATACGCAGTATTTT.

This rearrangement joins TRBV7-2 to TRBJ2-1, with TRBD1 identical over 8 bases. With V trimmed by 3 bases and J by 8 bases, 3 bases remained unmatched. Germline V gene lookup returns CDR1 SGHTA and CDR2 FQGNSA. The CDR3 spans 13 residues. CDR3 region: CASSFAGGYEQFF. CDR3 sequence (DNA): TGTGCCAGCAGCTTTGCAGGGGGCTATGAGCAGTTCTTC.

The rearrangement uses TRBV11-3 and TRBJ2-2, with 12 bases aligning to TRBD1. Germline CDR1 and CDR2: SGHNT and YENEEA. J lost 6 bases, V lost 5 bases, and 7 bases had no gene match. The CDR3 spans 16 residues. CDR3 sequence (DNA): TGTGCCAGCAGCACCAGGGACAGGGGGCACGCCGGGGAGCTGTTTTTT. Its protein product is CASSTRDRGHAGELFF.

The V call is TRBV7-2, the J call TRBJ2-7; 13 bases line up with TRBD2. The CDR3 runs 15 residues. Per germline, CDR1 SGHTA and CDR2 FQGNSA. V was pared by 5 bases and J by 2 bases, with 3 bases of the junction left unmatched. CDR3 nucleotide sequence: TGTGCCAGCAGCCCTACTAGCGGGGGGGCCTACGAGCAGTACTTC. The encoded protein is CASSPTSGGAYEQYF.

The gene calls are TRBV27 and TRBJ1-5; TRBD1 matches at 7 bases. The J segment lost 3 bases and the V segment lost 5 bases, leaving 4 bases of the junction unmatched. CDR3 size: 14 residues. Germline CDR1 MNHEY, CDR2 SMNVEV (reference sequence). The CDR3 loop reads CASSPGTDNQPQHF. DNA of the CDR3: TGTGCCAGCAGTCCAGGGACAGACAATCAGCCCCAGCATTTT.

This clone was recorded only once. This chain connects TRBV29-1 to TRBJ1-2; 7 bases are a match to TRBD1. The CDR3 is 12 residues long. V lost 4 bases and J lost 4; bases outside the gene matches: 3. Germline V gene data show CDR1 as SQVTM and CDR2 as ANQGSEA. The chain's CDR3 is CSVAGTAYGYTF. DNA of the CDR3: TGCAGCGTTGCTGGGACAGCCTATGGCTACACCTTC.

The chain's CDR3 is CASSLGSRGGTETQYF. CDR3 bases: TGTGCCAGCAGCCTTGGGTCGCGGGGGGGGACGGAGACCCAGTACTTC. The chain links TRBV9 to TRBJ2-5; 9 bases map to TRBD2. Germline lookup yields CDR1 SGDLS and CDR2 YYNGEE. Trimming removed 4 bases from V and 5 bases from J; junction bases left unmatched: 12. This CDR3 has 16 amino acids.

The chain uses TRBV6-5 and TRBJ1-5; perhaps TRBD1 as D (5 bases). Trimming shortened V by 0 bases and J by 4 bases, and 7 bases separated the two germline ends. The CDR3 runs 14 residues. Germline V gene sequence: CDR1 MNHEY, CDR2 SVGAGI. The CDR3 region has the DNA TGTGCCAGCAGTTACTCCGGGGGAAATCAGCCCCAGCATTTT. Protein sequence: CASSYSGGNQPQHF.

The rearrangement joins TRBV4-3 to TRBJ1-2; D may be TRBD1 (5 bases). The germline V gene encodes CDR1 LGHNA and CDR2 YSLEER. Trimming took 4 bases from V and 8 from J, leaving 20 bases between them. CDR3 length equals 15 residues. CDR3 amino acids: CASSPWGGREEGYTF. In nucleotides, the CDR3 is TGCGCCAGCAGCCCATGGGGGGGGAGGGAAGAAGGCTACACCTTC.

V gene TRBV15 combines with J gene TRBJ2-3, with unresolved D. Trimming removed 3 bases at V and 3 bases at J, with 4 bases between. The CDR3 totals 12 residues. Germline CDR1 and CDR2: LNHNV and YYDKDF (reference sequence). In DNA, the CDR3 is TGTGCCACCAGCAGTCGGACAGATACGCAGTATTTT. Protein: CATSSRTDTQYF.

J is TRBJ2-1 and V is TRBV4-3; TRBD2 agrees at 11 bases. This CDR3 is 15 amino acids long. The J segment lost 4 bases and the V segment lost 5 bases, leaving 4 bases of the junction unmatched. Looked up from germline, CDR1 is LGHNA and CDR2 is YSLEER. DNA for the CDR3: TGCGCCAGCAGCGTGGGACTAGCGGAGTACAATGAGCAGTTCTTC. Its translation: CASSVGLAEYNEQFF.

This clone was recorded only once. CDR3 nucleotide sequence: TGTGCCAGTAGTATACAGGGGACAGGGATTTTGGATACGCAGTATTTT. Its protein is CASSIQGTGILDTQYF. This chain joins TRBV19 and TRBJ2-3, with 9 nucleotides matching TRBD1. V dropped 2 bases and J dropped 6; count of bases not matched to a gene: 9. The CDR3 is 16 amino acids. The germline V gene has CDR1 LNHDA and CDR2 SQIVND (reference sequence).

This rearrangement joins TRBV7-9 to TRBJ2-1; perhaps TRBD2 as D (5 bases). With 4 bases removed from V and 4 bases from J, the gap between germline ends came to 14 bases. This CDR3 has 15 amino acids. Germline assignment: CDR1 SEHNR and CDR2 FQNEAQ (reference sequence). The DNA for the CDR3 is TGTGCCAGCAGCTCAACGCAGGACTCTTACAATGAGCAGTTCTTC. Amino acid sequence: CASSSTQDSYNEQFF.

V is TRBV9 and J is TRBJ2-1, with 8 bases identical to TRBD2. The CDR3 length is 13 residues. Trimming cost V 0 bases and J 8 bases; bases outside gene matches: 1. Germline lookup yields CDR1 SGDLS and CDR2 YYNGEE. As DNA, the CDR3 is TGTGCCAGCAGCGTAGGAGCGGGGGATGAGCAGTTCTTC. Its translation is CASSVGAGDEQFF.

The chain combines TRBV9 with TRBJ2-2; D is unclear. The CDR3 has 16 amino acids. V was cut by 3 bases and J by 3 bases, with 15 bases left in between. Germline CDR1 reads SGDLS; CDR2 reads YYNGEE. CDR3 amino acids: CASSATPRQDTGELFF. The CDR3 nucleotides are TGTGCCAGCAGCGCCACCCCCCGCCAGGACACCGGGGAGCTGTTTTTT.

The chain couples TRBV5-1 to TRBJ1-5, with no clear D. The CDR3 sequence is 14 residues long. The germline CDR1 and CDR2 sequences are SGHRS and YFSETQ. The V gene lost 4 bases and the J gene lost 5 bases, with 13 bases spanning the gap. In DNA form, the CDR3 reads TGCGCCAGCAGCCCCTTAGGAGAGGATCAGCCCCAGCATTTT. It codes for CASSPLGEDQPQHF.

The chain recombines TRBV18 with TRBJ1-2; weak D call: TRBD1 (6 bases). The CDR3 loop spans 14 amino acids. Germline assignment: CDR1 KGHSH and CDR2 LQKENI. Deletions cut 0 bases from V and 4 bases from J, with 9 bases between. CDR3 in amino acids: CASSPPGHLYGYTF. The CDR3 DNA is TGTGCCAGCTCACCACCGGGACACCTCTATGGCTACACCTTC.

The rearrangement joins TRBV4-3 to TRBJ1-1; 7 nucleotides agree with TRBD1. Germline CDR1 and CDR2: LGHNA and YSLEER. V lost 1 base and J lost 5; bases outside the gene matches: 7. The CDR3 has 15 residues. Here the CDR3 DNA reads TGCGCCAGCAGCCAAGCCCTCTACAGGGGAACTGAAGCTTTCTTT. This translates into CASSQALYRGTEAFF.

V gene TRBV5-1 combines with J gene TRBJ1-2; D is possibly TRBD1 (6 bases). V was pared by 1 base and J by 4 bases, with 14 bases between. Germline CDR1 is SGHRS and CDR2 is YFSETQ. The CDR3 consists of 15 residues. The CDR3 sequence is CASSLTQGRSYGYTF. The CDR3 DNA reads as TGCGCCAGCAGCTTGACACAGGGACGCAGCTATGGCTACACCTTC.

This clone was picked up one time. V and J are TRBV4-1 and TRBJ2-3, with 8 bases aligning to TRBD2. Germline values: CDR1 MGHRA, CDR2 YSYEKL. Trimming cost V 0 bases and J 5 bases; bases outside gene matches: 4. The CDR3 sequence is 15 residues long. The DNA for the CDR3 is TGCGCCAGCAGCCAAGATACCGGGGGGGGAGATACGCAGTATTTT. Translated, it gives CASSQDTGGGDTQYF.